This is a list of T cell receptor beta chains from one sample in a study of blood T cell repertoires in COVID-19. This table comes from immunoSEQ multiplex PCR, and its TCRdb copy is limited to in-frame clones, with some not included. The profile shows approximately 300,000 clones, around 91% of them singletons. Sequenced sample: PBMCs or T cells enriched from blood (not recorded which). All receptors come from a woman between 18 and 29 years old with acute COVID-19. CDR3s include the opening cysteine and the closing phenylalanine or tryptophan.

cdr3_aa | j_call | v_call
CSVDRRNYGYTF | TRBJ1-2 | TRBV29-1
CASSVGNLRGYGYTF | TRBJ1-2 | TRBV9
CASRALAGTNNEQFF | TRBJ2-1 | TRBV2
CASSPRASGDEQYF | TRBJ2-7 | TRBV6-5
CASSEAASGNADTQYF | TRBJ2-3 | TRBV6-4
CASSLAPTANYGYTF | TRBJ1-2 | TRBV5-1
CASSGTRITEQYF | TRBJ2-7 | TRBV18
CASSSIRLGEYNEQFF | TRBJ2-1 | TRBV27
CASSVAGRGPNEQFF | TRBJ2-1 | TRBV9
CAWSLAGGETQYF | TRBJ2-5 | TRBV30
CASSIRLGRETQYF | TRBJ2-5 | TRBV19
CASSLEPQGFQETQYF | TRBJ2-5 | TRBV5-6
CASSHLASDTDTQYF | TRBJ2-3 | TRBV19
CASSQPKGTGDNYGYTF | TRBJ1-2 | TRBV16
CASSILGRVGQPQHF | TRBJ1-5 | TRBV19
CASSPIQSGQGNTEAFF | TRBJ1-1 | TRBV5-1
CSVDRVGEQFF | TRBJ2-1 | TRBV29-1
CASSQGLATSYEQYF | TRBJ2-7 | TRBV5-1
CASSSNSSPSNQPQHF | TRBJ1-5 | TRBV28
CASRRQGGEKLFF | TRBJ1-4 | TRBV28
CASNTQGIDTGELFF | TRBJ2-2 | TRBV5-1
CASSPMDIKHEQYF | TRBJ2-7 | TRBV18
CATSGGNSYNSPLHF | TRBJ1-6 | TRBV28
CASSILRPRGNQPQHF | TRBJ1-5 | TRBV19
CASSLLDSAATNEKLFF | TRBJ1-4 | TRBV18
CASSPQVTDRAYNEQFF | TRBJ2-1 | TRBV6-6
CASTLNGQGGGYTF | TRBJ1-2 | TRBV5-1
CATSTGNTEAFF | TRBJ1-1 | TRBV24-1